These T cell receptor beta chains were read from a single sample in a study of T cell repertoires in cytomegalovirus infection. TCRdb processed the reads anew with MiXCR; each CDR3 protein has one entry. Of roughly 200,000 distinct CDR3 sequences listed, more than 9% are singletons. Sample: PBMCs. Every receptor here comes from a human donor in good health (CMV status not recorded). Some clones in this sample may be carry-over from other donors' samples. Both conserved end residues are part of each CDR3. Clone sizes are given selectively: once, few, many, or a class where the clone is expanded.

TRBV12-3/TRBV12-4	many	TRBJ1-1	CASTRGTARTEAFF
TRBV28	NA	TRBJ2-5	CVSSLLGTSGRALETQYF
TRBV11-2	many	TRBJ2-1	CASSLDPLFTNEQFF
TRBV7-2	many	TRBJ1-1	CASRLTGTRAEAFF
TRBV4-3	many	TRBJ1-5	CASSQGTGGNQPQHF
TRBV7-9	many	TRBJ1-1	CASSRQGGTEAFF
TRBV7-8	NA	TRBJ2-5	CASSLIRDTQETQYF
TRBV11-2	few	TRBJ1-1	CASSFPNTEAFF
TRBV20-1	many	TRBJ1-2	CSATLNDRSLYGYTF
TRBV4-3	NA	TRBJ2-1	CASSDSLSYNEQFF
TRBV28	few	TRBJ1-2	CASSLRATGDYGYTF
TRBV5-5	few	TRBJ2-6	CASSTRFGTGANVLTF
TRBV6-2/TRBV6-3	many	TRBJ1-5	CASSYRSTDQPQHF
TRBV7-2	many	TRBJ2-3	CASRSAGASDTQYF
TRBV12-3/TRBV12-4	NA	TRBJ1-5	CASSLWGGSQPQHF
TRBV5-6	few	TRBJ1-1	CASSRLQGAEAAFF
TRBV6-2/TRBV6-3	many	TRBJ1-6	CASTPAGENSPLHF
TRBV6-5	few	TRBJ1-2	CASSKRTGLHYGYTF
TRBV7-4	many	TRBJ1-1	CASSSQGCTEAFF
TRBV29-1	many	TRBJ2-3	CSVTSGNTDTQYF
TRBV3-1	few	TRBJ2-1	CASSETGTSTNNEQFF
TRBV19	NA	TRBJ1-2	CASSIASGLYGYTF
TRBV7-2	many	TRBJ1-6	CASSLRRPGQGSSYNSPLHF
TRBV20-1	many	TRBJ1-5	CSANLGTVDSNQPQHF
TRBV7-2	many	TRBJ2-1	CASSRLGQGVDEQFF
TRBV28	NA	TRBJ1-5	CASSPNTGPPNQPQHF
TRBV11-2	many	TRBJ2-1	CASSLDSLPLWEQFF
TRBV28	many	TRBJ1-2	CASSSGTGFLYGYTF
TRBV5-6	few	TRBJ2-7	CASSYLTGGASYEQYF
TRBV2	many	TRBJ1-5	CASSFMTSNQPQHF
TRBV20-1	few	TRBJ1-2	CSARTGRNYGYTF
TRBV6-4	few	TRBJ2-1	CASSDSEEGNEQFF
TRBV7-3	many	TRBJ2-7	CASSPSGGNHEQYF
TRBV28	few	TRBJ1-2	CASSAGDRVSGGYTF
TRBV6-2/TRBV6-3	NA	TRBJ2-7	CASSYSMTGRDSYEQYF
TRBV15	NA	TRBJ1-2	CATSRPGQGFNGYTF
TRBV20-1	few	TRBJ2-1	CSAGDRTLRWQFF
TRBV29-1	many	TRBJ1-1	CSVTSEMNTEAFF
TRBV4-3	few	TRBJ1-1	CASSQDYRGVYTEAFF
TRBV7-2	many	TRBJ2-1	CASSLRRGDPSYNEQFF
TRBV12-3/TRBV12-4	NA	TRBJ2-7	CASSLGGRPYEQYF